The clone carrying this T cell receptor (beta chain) was counted only a few times. Its antigen is undetermined. The data are from a study of shared clonotypes between healthy human individuals. Study-wide results and limits: Naive CD4 clonotypes were shared across a handful of donors at 5% to 6%.

Germline loops: CDR1 SGHTA, CDR2 FQGTGA. V lost 5 bases, J lost 3 bases, and 3 bases stayed unmatched. This CDR3 has 15 residues. Each cell subset's genomic DNA was divided evenly among several immunoSEQ plates. The assay was immunoSEQ multiplex PCR, and TCRdb's table has in-frame clones only and misses some. The sample shows over 950,000 clones, about 80% of them seen only once. The sequence came from a man between 18 and 29 years old in good health. Some clones in this sample may be carry-over from other donors' samples. The sample consisted of memory CD4+ T cells from PBMCs. Subset denoted: CD45RA-negative fraction. The chain couples TRBV7-3 to TRBJ2-1; 11 bases agree with TRBD2. The CDR3 spells CASSQGLAVYNEQFF. CDR3 coding DNA: TGTGCCAGCAGCCAGGGACTAGCGGTCTACAATGAGCAGTTCTTC.